This passage covers 12 T cell receptor beta chains from one sample sequenced in a study of cytomegalovirus exposure and HLA in healthy donors. It was with 60 Vbeta and 13 Jbeta primers that the PCR ran. Profiled with immunoSEQ multiplex PCR; TCRdb holds only in-frame clones, not every one. The table has 150,000 to 200,000 clones, approximately 79% seen once. The material sequenced was PBMCs. The receptors here all came from a woman between 40 and 50 years old in good health and CMV-seronegative.

The chain links TRBV6-1 to TRBJ1-4, with 9 bases matching TRBD1. This CDR3 has 15 residues. Germline values: CDR1 MNHNS, CDR2 SASEGT. The J segment lost 6 bases and the V segment lost 5 bases, leaving 7 bases of the junction unmatched. CDR3 nucleotide sequence: TGTGCCAGCAGTCCAGGACAGGGGCTGGATGAAAAACTGTTTTTT. Its protein is CASSPGQGLDEKLFF.

The rearrangement links TRBV7-9 to TRBJ1-5; TRBD1 matches 7 bases. Germline assignment: CDR1 SEHNR and CDR2 FQNEAQ (reference sequence). There are 16 residues in the CDR3. J gave up 5 bases and V 0 bases, and 7 bases lay outside the gene matches. The chain's CDR3 is CASSLARQGVDQPQHF. The DNA for the CDR3 is TGTGCCAGCAGCTTAGCGCGACAGGGAGTTGATCAGCCCCAGCATTTT. The variable domain in full, completed from reference TRBV7-9 and TRBJ1-5, reads DTGVSQNPRHKITKRGQNVTFRCDPISEHNRLYWYRQTLGQGPEFLTYFQNEAQLEKSRLLSDRFSAERPKGSFSTLEIQRTEQGDSAMYLCASSLARQGVDQPQHFGDGTRLSIL.

CDR3 nucleotides: TGTGCCAGCAGCTTGACAGCGGGGCAAGAGACCCAGTACTTC. It encodes CASSLTAGQETQYF. The chain has TRBV11-2 and TRBJ2-5, with 7 nucleotides matching TRBD2. Germline V gives CDR1 SGHAT, CDR2 FQNNGV. This CDR3 has 14 amino acids. The junction had 3 bases not matched to a gene; V was cut back by 3 bases and J by 2 bases.

Only a few counts were recorded for this clone. The chain links TRBV28 to TRBJ1-4, with TRBD1 matching over 10 bases. V was pared by 6 bases and J by 8 bases, with 6 bases of the junction left unmatched. The CDR3 sequence is 14 residues long. Germline values: CDR1 MDHEN, CDR2 SYDVKM. The CDR3 protein is CASRRTGGAEKLFF. CDR3 bases: TGTGCCAGCAGGAGGACAGGGGGAGCCGAAAAACTGTTTTTT.

V and J are TRBV29-1 and TRBJ2-3, with 15 nucleotides matching TRBD2. V was pared by 3 bases and J by 6 bases, with 4 bases of the junction left unmatched. Germline V gives CDR1 SQVTM, CDR2 ANQGSEA. This CDR3 contains 15 residues. The CDR3 DNA is TGCAGCGTTGAGGGACTAGCGGGAGGTATTGATACGCAGTATTTT. This encodes CSVEGLAGGIDTQYF.

The V gene is TRBV7-8, the J gene TRBJ2-5; no definite D call. The J call could be wrong; TRBJ2-7 is a better fit for the DNA end. The CDR3 totals 14 residues. Germline V gene lookup returns CDR1 SGHVS and CDR2 FQNEAQ. CDR3 nucleotide sequence: TGTGCCAGCAGCTTAGGGGCAGCCTCCTACGAGCAGTACTTC. Protein product: CASSLGAASYEQYF.

The rearrangement joins TRBV7-9 to TRBJ2-7; 9 positions agree with TRBD2. The V segment lost 2 bases and the J segment 5 bases; nucleotides outside the gene matches: 7. The CDR3 is 15 amino acids. CDR1 SEHNR and CDR2 FQNEAQ come from the germline V gene (reference sequence). CDR3 protein: CASSLLAGFRNEQYF. The CDR3 DNA follows: TGTGCCAGCAGCTTACTAGCGGGGTTTAGGAACGAGCAGTACTTC.

The rearrangement uses TRBV13 and TRBJ2-7; D remains unclear. CDR1 is PRHDT and CDR2 is FYEKMQ in the germline V gene (reference sequence). V lost 5 bases to trimming and J lost 3 bases, with 17 bases between them. CDR3 length equals 15 residues. The CDR3 nucleotides read TGTGCCAGCAGCCTGCCCGGTGACACTCACTACGAGCAGTACTTC. Encoded protein: CASSLPGDTHYEQYF.

The rearrangement uses TRBV7-8 and TRBJ1-1; D gene unclear. The CDR3 length is 14 residues. Looked up from germline, CDR1 is SGHVS and CDR2 is FQNEAQ. Trimming left V 3 bases short and J 0 bases short, with 8 bases between. This CDR3 is CASSLGALNTEAFF. The CDR3 DNA reads TGTGCCAGCAGCTTGGGCGCACTGAACACTGAAGCTTTCTTT.

The gene calls are TRBV19 and TRBJ2-2, with a possible D match to TRBD1 (5 bases). The CDR3 is made up of 16 amino acids. CDR1 and CDR2 (germline): LNHDA, SQIVND (reference sequence). Trimming took 1 base from V and 0 from J, leaving 9 bases between them. CDR3 residues: CASSIAAGTNTGELFF. The CDR3 DNA sequence: TGTGCCAGTAGTATAGCCGCAGGGACGAACACCGGGGAGCTGTTTTTT.

The J gene is TRBJ2-3, the V gene TRBV9, with D possibly TRBD1 on 7 matching bases. The CDR3 sequence is 15 residues long. Between the trimmed V and J ends, which lost 6 bases and 0 bases, there was a span of 14 bases. Germline V gene lookup returns CDR1 SGDLS and CDR2 YYNGEE. In DNA, the CDR3 is TGTGCCAGCACCCAGACAGGGACTAGCACAGATACGCAGTATTTT. The encoded protein is CASTQTGTSTDTQYF.

V and J are TRBV19 and TRBJ2-2; D ambiguous. V was trimmed by 3 bases and J by 4 bases, leaving 9 bases between them. The CDR3 consists of 14 residues. Germline V gene data show CDR1 as LNHDA and CDR2 as SQIVND (reference sequence). CDR3 coding DNA: TGTGCCAGTAGTATCGCACAGCTCACCGGGGAGCTGTTTTTT. Translating it yields CASSIAQLTGELFF. The full variable domain, in which reference TRBV19 and TRBJ2-2 provide the parts outside the CDR3, is DGGITQSPKYLFRKEGQNVTLSCEQNLNHDAMYWYRQDPGQGLRLIYYSQIVNDFQKGDIAEGYSVSREKKESFPLTVTSAQKNPTAFYLCASSIAQLTGELFFGEGSRLTVL.